This T cell receptor beta chain comes out of a study of T cell repertoires in cytomegalovirus infection. Overall study context: CMV infection plus the matching HLA type was flagged by public TCR beta signatures.

In TCRdb, the reads were re-called with MiXCR into one record per CDR3 protein. The sample records more than 150,000 distinct CDR3 sequences, 28% being singletons. The CDR3 contains 13 residues. Per germline, CDR1 SNHLY and CDR2 FYNNEI. V was pared by 3 bases and J by 4 bases, with 9 bases between. General observations from the study: Individuals carrying CMV plus the relevant HLA were identified by cumulative frequency of public TCR beta families. HLA-C-restricted, CMV-specific TCR beta clonotypes were dominant ex vivo.

This clonotype was found a few times. The antigen is not known. This TCR came from a human donor in good health (CMV status not recorded). Some clones in this sample may be carry-over from other donors' samples. The source material was PBMCs. The chain combines TRBV2 with TRBJ1-2; no definite D call. Here the CDR3 reads CASSDMEGYGYTF. The CDR3 DNA reads TGTGCCAGCAGTGATATGGAGGGCTATGGCTACACCTTC.